These 31 T cell receptor beta chains share one sample of origin, sequenced in a study of spatial heterogeneity in lung cancer. TCRdb reprocessed the 5' RACE reads with MiXCR, giving one entry per CDR3 protein. The table has approximately 40,000 distinct CDR3 sequences, approximately 6.8% seen once. Time point of the sample: sample taken at primary tumor resection. The authors sequenced whole RNA from tumor, nontumor lung or frozen PBMC without sorting. This material consisted of PBMCs, taken at surgery. These receptors were collected from a female donor with early-stage non-small cell lung cancer.

This clonotype was recorded at least ten times. V gene TRBV29-1 combines with J gene TRBJ2-5, with unresolved D. The CDR3 totals 11 residues. Deletions cut 4 bases from V and 5 bases from J, with 8 bases between. CDR1 and CDR2 from the germline V gene are SQVTM and ANQGSEA. In DNA form, the CDR3 reads TGCAGCGTTGGAGACGGGGAGACCCAGTACTTC. Its protein product is CSVGDGETQYF. Drawing the rest from reference TRBV29-1 and TRBJ2-5, the complete variable domain is SAVISQKPSRDICQRGTSLTIQCQVDSQVTMMFWYRQQPGQSLTLIATANQGSEATYESGFVIDKFPISRPNLTFSTLTVSNMSPEDSSIYLCSVGDGETQYFGPGTRLLVL.

In its sample, this clonotype was seen many times. The rearrangement uses TRBV20-1 and TRBJ1-5, with no clear D. The germline gives CDR1 DFQATT, CDR2 SNEGSKA (reference sequence). Trimming took off 0 bases at V and 0 bases at J, with 6 bases between the two ends. The CDR3 length is 14 residues. As DNA, the CDR3 is TGCAGTGCTAGAGACTACTTTAGCAATCAGCCCCAGCATTTT. Translated, it gives CSARDYFSNQPQHF.

This sequence joins TRBV20-1 and TRBJ1-5, with D possibly TRBD1 on 5 matching bases. CDR3 length: 15 amino acids. CDR1 DFQATT and CDR2 SNEGSKA come from the germline V gene (reference sequence). Trimming pared 3 bases from V and 0 bases from J, leaving 12 bases between. CDR3 loop: CSASVTVISNQPQHF. Here the CDR3 DNA reads TGCAGTGCTAGCGTGACAGTCATTAGCAATCAGCCCCAGCATTTT.

The rearrangement uses TRBV6-2 or TRBV6-3 and TRBJ2-3; 8 positions agree with TRBD2. The CDR3 is 16 amino acids. V gave up 6 bases and J gave up 6 bases; unmatched junction bases: 14. CDR1 MNHEY and CDR2 SVGEGT come from the germline V gene. DNA of the CDR3: TGTGCCAGCAGCGAACTGACGGGGGGGCCAGCCGATACGCAGTATTTT. It codes for CASSELTGGPADTQYF.

The table lists this clonotype with many counts. The genes are TRBV9 and TRBJ2-1, with 8 positions matching TRBD2. The CDR3 runs 16 residues. Germline CDR1 is SGDLS and CDR2 is YYNGEE. Trimming took 1 base from V and 1 from J; bases not matched to a gene: 4. This CDR3 is CASSVLAGNSYNEQFF. As DNA, the CDR3 is TGTGCCAGCAGCGTATTAGCGGGGAATTCCTACAATGAGCAGTTCTTC.

This clonotype was seen a handful of times. The CDR3 loop reads CATSDTRRGGTEAFF. As DNA, the CDR3 is TGTGCCACCAGTGATACCCGTCGTGGGGGCACTGAAGCTTTCTTT. The chain employs TRBV24-1 and TRBJ1-1, with D perhaps matching TRBD1 (5 bases). With 3 bases removed from V and 4 bases from J, the gap between germline ends came to 14 bases. The CDR3 runs 15 residues. The germline V gene encodes CDR1 KGHDR and CDR2 SFDVKD.

This clonotype was picked up many times. The J gene is TRBJ2-7, the V gene TRBV6-6; a possible D gene is TRBD1 (6 bases). This CDR3 region has 12 residues. Germline CDR1 MNHNY, CDR2 SVGAGI (reference sequence). Trimming took off 8 bases at V and 3 bases at J, with 11 bases between the two ends. The CDR3 coding sequence is TGTGCCAGCGACAGGTCCGGCTACGAGCAGTACTTC. As protein: CASDRSGYEQYF.

This clonotype has more than one count but fewer than ten. The chain joins TRBV7-2 to TRBJ2-7; D not resolved. Germline V gene data show CDR1 as SGHTA and CDR2 as FQGNSA. V dropped 1 base and J dropped 3 bases, with 7 bases sitting between them. The CDR3 totals 13 residues. This CDR3 is CASSLGLLYEQYF. The CDR3 nucleotides read TGTGCCAGCAGCTTAGGATTGCTCTACGAGCAGTACTTC.

This clonotype was picked up many times. V usage is TRBV5-1 and J usage is TRBJ2-5; TRBD2 aligns across 9 bases. This CDR3 region has 14 residues. J gave up 3 bases and V 3 bases, and 3 bases lay outside the gene matches. Per the germline V gene, CDR1 is SGHRS and CDR2 is YFSETQ. CDR3 sequence (DNA): TGCGCCAGCAGCTCAGCGGGGGGTAAAGAGACCCAGTACTTC. Its translation is CASSSAGGKETQYF.

At least ten counts were recorded for this clonotype. The chain is built from TRBV6-5 and TRBJ2-1; possibly TRBD1 or TRBD2 for D (5 bases each). The CDR3 spans 16 residues. V lost 6 bases to trimming and J lost 7 bases, with 22 bases between them. The germline V gene has CDR1 MNHEY and CDR2 SVGAGI. CDR3 amino acids: CASSLWTPSMANEQFF. CDR3 coding DNA: TGTGCCAGCAGCCTCTGGACACCTAGCATGGCAAATGAGCAGTTCTTC.

This clonotype was detected ten times or more. V usage is TRBV29-1 and J usage is TRBJ2-2; 12 bases are shared with TRBD1. The CDR3 is 16 amino acids. The V gene's germline CDR1 is SQVTM and CDR2 ANQGSEA. V dropped 6 bases and J dropped 2; count of bases not matched to a gene: 7. Written as DNA, the CDR3 is TGCAGCGTCCCTGAGGGACAGGGGGCCAACACCGGGGAGCTGTTTTTT. It is translated as CSVPEGQGANTGELFF.

Only a few counts were recorded for this clonotype. This chain links TRBV18 with TRBJ2-3; 12 bases fit TRBD2. With V trimmed by 5 bases and J by 4 bases, 4 bases remained unmatched. Germline CDR1 KGHSH, CDR2 LQKENI. This CDR3 spans 15 amino acids. CDR3 residues: CASSTASGGADTQYF. The CDR3 DNA follows: TGTGCCAGCTCAACTGCTAGCGGGGGGGCAGATACGCAGTATTTT.

This clonotype was seen many times. The chain uses TRBV7-9 and TRBJ1-5, with 7 bases identical to TRBD1. This CDR3 comprises 13 residues. The germline V gene has CDR1 SEHNR and CDR2 FQNEAQ (reference sequence). Trimming removed 8 bases from V and 8 bases from J; junction bases left unmatched: 9. CDR3 sequence reads: CASVRQGNEPQHF. CDR3 sequence (DNA): TGTGCCAGCGTAAGACAGGGTAATGAGCCCCAGCATTTT. Full variable domain (missing parts from reference TRBV7-9 and TRBJ1-5): DTGVSQNPRHKITKRGQNVTFRCDPISEHNRLYWYRQTLGQGPEFLTYFQNEAQLEKSRLLSDRFSAERPKGSFSTLEIQRTEQGDSAMYLCASVRQGNEPQHFGDGTRLSIL.

The chain's CDR3 is CASSLGLVNTEAFF. The CDR3, as DNA: TGTGCCAGCAGTTTGGGACTGGTGAACACTGAAGCTTTCTTT. This chain uses TRBV6-2 or TRBV6-3 with TRBJ1-1; a possible D gene is TRBD1 (5 bases). Germline values: CDR1 MNHEY, CDR2 SVGEGT. This CDR3 has 14 amino acids. V gave up 4 bases and J gave up 0 bases, with 9 bases separating them.

This clonotype has ten or more counts. This sequence joins TRBV15 and TRBJ2-1, with 9 bases identical to TRBD1. Germline-derived CDR1 and CDR2 are LNHNV and YYDKDF (reference sequence). V dropped 5 bases and J dropped 5; count of bases not matched to a gene: 7. The CDR3 extends over 15 amino acids. The CDR3 bases are TGTGCCACCAGCCTAACAGGGGGCAAAAACAATGAGCAGTTCTTC. Its translation: CATSLTGGKNNEQFF. Complete variable domain (other parts from reference TRBV15 and TRBJ2-1): DAMVIQNPRYQVTQFGKPVTLSCSQTLNHNVMYWYQQKSSQAPKLLFHYYDKDFNNEADTPDNFQSRRPNTSFCFLDIRSPGLGDTAMYLCATSLTGGKNNEQFFGPGTRLTVL.

This clonotype was seen a few times. The gene calls are TRBV12-3 or TRBV12-4 and TRBJ2-7; 11 bases fit TRBD2. Trimming at V came to 4 bases and at J to 7 bases, leaving 12 bases not matched to a gene. This CDR3 region has 16 residues. The CDR3 nucleotides read TGTGCCAGCAGTTCCCTACTAGCGGGGGTTCCCTGGGAGCAGTACTTC. This gives the protein CASSSLLAGVPWEQYF.

There are many counts of this clonotype. This chain joins TRBV11-2 and TRBJ2-3, with 8 bases matching TRBD2. This CDR3 is 18 amino acids long. Germline CDR1 reads SGHAT; CDR2 reads FQNNGV. The ends lost 5 bases at V and 9 bases at J; junction bases unmatched: 22. The CDR3 protein is CASSPPPWWRGVRRTQYF. The CDR3 DNA sequence: TGTGCCAGCAGCCCCCCTCCATGGTGGCGGGGGGTCCGGCGAACGCAGTATTTT.

The rearrangement uses TRBV5-1 and TRBJ2-5, with no clear D. Trimming cost V 4 bases and J 0 bases, with 13 bases left between them. CDR3 length: 15 amino acids. CDR1 SGHRS and CDR2 YFSETQ come from the germline V gene. The CDR3 region has the DNA TGCGCCAGCAGCCGCGACAATTCGTACCAAGAGACCCAGTACTTC. Encoded protein: CASSRDNSYQETQYF. Full variable domain (outside the CDR3, taken from reference TRBV5-1 and TRBJ2-5): KAGVTQTPRYLIKTRGQQVTLSCSPISGHRSVSWYQQTPGQGLQFLFEYFSETQRNKGNFPGRFSGRQFSNSRSEMNVSTLELGDSALYLCASSRDNSYQETQYFGPGTRLLVL.

The chain joins TRBV19 to TRBJ1-5; TRBD1 is a possible D gene (6 bases). CDR1 is LNHDA and CDR2 is SQIVND in the germline V gene (reference sequence). The CDR3 has 15 amino acids. Trimming shortened V by 8 bases and J by 0 bases, and 14 bases separated the two germline ends. This CDR3 is CASHDRRNSNQPQHF. The CDR3 DNA reads TGTGCCAGTCACGACAGGCGTAATAGCAATCAGCCCCAGCATTTT.

V is TRBV20-1 and J is TRBJ2-5; D not resolved. The CDR3 loop spans 12 amino acids. Germline lookup yields CDR1 DFQATT and CDR2 SNEGSKA (reference sequence). The V end was cut by 3 bases, the J end by 3 bases, with 8 bases between. Written as DNA, the CDR3 is TGCAGTGCTAGTAGGCCGGAAGAGACCCAGTACTTC. Amino acids: CSASRPEETQYF.

In its sample, this clonotype was seen many times. The chain recombines TRBV3-1 with TRBJ2-3, with a tentative D call TRBD2 (7 bases). The CDR3 spans 15 residues. CDR1 and CDR2 from the germline V gene are LGHDT and YNNKEL (reference sequence). V was trimmed by 5 bases and J by 0 bases, leaving 12 bases between them. The CDR3 coding sequence is TGTGCCAGCAGCGGGGGGGCCGCCAGCACAGATACGCAGTATTTT. It yields the protein CASSGGAASTDTQYF.

This clonotype has ten or more counts. The chain uses TRBV6-2 or TRBV6-3 and TRBJ2-3; a weak D match, TRBD1 (6 bases). V was clipped by 4 bases and J by 7 bases, with 15 bases between them. Germline V gives CDR1 MNHEY, CDR2 SVGEGT. This CDR3 comprises 14 residues. The CDR3 region is CASSSAGTRNTQYF. For the CDR3, the DNA is TGTGCCAGCAGTTCCGCCGGGACAAGAAATACGCAGTATTTT.

V gene TRBV20-1 combines with J gene TRBJ1-2; 9 positions match TRBD1. This CDR3 is 12 amino acids long. V was clipped by 5 bases and J by 6 bases; unmatched bases: 4. Germline V lookup: CDR1 DFQATT, CDR2 SNEGSKA (reference sequence). CDR3 residues: CSAPGQGNGYTF. As DNA, the CDR3 is TGCAGTGCTCCTGGACAGGGGAATGGCTACACCTTC.

This clonotype showed up many times. In nucleotides, the CDR3 is TGCGCCAGCAGCCGCGACAGGGCTTTCACTGAAGCTTTCTTT. Amino acid sequence: CASSRDRAFTEAFF. The V call is TRBV5-1, the J call TRBJ1-1, with 7 positions matching TRBD1. The ends lost 4 bases at V and 4 bases at J; junction bases unmatched: 7. Germline lookup yields CDR1 SGHRS and CDR2 YFSETQ. The CDR3 has 14 residues.

This clonotype was counted ten times or more. The V and J genes are TRBV12-3 or TRBV12-4 and TRBJ2-2; D call uncertain. There are 12 residues in the CDR3. With 7 bases removed from V and 2 bases from J, the gap between germline ends came to 5 bases. The CDR3 nucleotides are TGTGCCAGCAACCTTAACACCGGGGAGCTGTTTTTT. Translating it yields CASNLNTGELFF.

This clonotype was observed a few times. The V call is TRBV20-1, the J call TRBJ2-1; 12 nucleotides match TRBD2. V dropped 5 bases and J dropped 4; count of bases not matched to a gene: 3. The CDR3 contains 14 residues. Per the germline V gene, CDR1 is DFQATT and CDR2 is SNEGSKA (reference sequence). This chain's CDR3 is CSASGTSGYNEQFF. As DNA, the CDR3 is TGCAGTGCTTCCGGGACTAGCGGGTACAATGAGCAGTTCTTC.

This clonotype was found a few times. The chain carries TRBV5-1 and TRBJ1-1, with TRBD1 matching 9 bases. J was trimmed by 4 bases and V by 4 bases; bases with no gene match: 5. There are 14 residues in the CDR3. From germline, CDR1 is SGHRS and CDR2 YFSETQ. In DNA form, the CDR3 reads TGCGCCAGCAGCACAACAGGGGGCGTCACTGAAGCTTTCTTT. Its translation is CASSTTGGVTEAFF.

The V and J genes are TRBV20-1 and TRBJ2-2; D unclear. Germline V gives CDR1 DFQATT, CDR2 SNEGSKA (reference sequence). The CDR3 runs 15 residues. Trimming removed 4 bases from V and 7 bases from J, with 19 bases in between. The CDR3 DNA sequence: TGCAGTGCTATGGCTGACGTTAACTCTCACGGGGAGCTGTTTTTT. It yields the protein CSAMADVNSHGELFF.

This rearrangement joins TRBV6-5 to TRBJ1-2, with D tentatively TRBD1 (6 bases). The CDR3 sequence is 13 residues long. CDR1 is MNHEY, CDR2 SVGAGI, per germline. V was cut by 6 bases and J by 4 bases, with 12 bases left in between. This chain's CDR3 is CASRPPGVYGYTF. The DNA of the CDR3 is TGTGCCAGCAGACCCCCAGGGGTCTATGGCTACACCTTC.

There are many counts of this clonotype. The J gene is TRBJ2-7, the V gene TRBV6-2 or TRBV6-3, with 8 bases lining up with TRBD1. This CDR3 contains 15 residues. Germline CDR1 and CDR2: MNHEY and SVGEGT. J was trimmed by 0 bases and V by 6 bases; bases with no gene match: 7. The CDR3 sequence is CASRRGTGVSYEQYF. CDR3 DNA: TGTGCCAGCAGACGCGGGACAGGAGTCTCCTACGAGCAGTACTTC.

This clonotype appeared a few times. The chain has TRBV7-2 and TRBJ2-1; TRBD1 agrees at 7 bases. V trimming: 1 base; J trimming: 3 bases; junction bases outside the gene matches: 3. Germline loops: CDR1 SGHTA, CDR2 FQGNSA. The CDR3 covers 15 residues. Written as DNA, the CDR3 is TGTGCCAGCAGCTTAGTAGGGGGCCTCTACAATGAGCAGTTCTTC. Translated: CASSLVGGLYNEQFF. Together with reference TRBV7-2 and TRBJ2-1, the CDR3 gives the full variable domain: GAGVSQSPSNKVTEKGKDVELRCDPISGHTALYWYRQSLGQGLEFLIYFQGNSAPDKSGLPSDRFSAERTGGSVSTLTIQRTQQEDSAVYLCASSLVGGLYNEQFFGPGTRLTVL.